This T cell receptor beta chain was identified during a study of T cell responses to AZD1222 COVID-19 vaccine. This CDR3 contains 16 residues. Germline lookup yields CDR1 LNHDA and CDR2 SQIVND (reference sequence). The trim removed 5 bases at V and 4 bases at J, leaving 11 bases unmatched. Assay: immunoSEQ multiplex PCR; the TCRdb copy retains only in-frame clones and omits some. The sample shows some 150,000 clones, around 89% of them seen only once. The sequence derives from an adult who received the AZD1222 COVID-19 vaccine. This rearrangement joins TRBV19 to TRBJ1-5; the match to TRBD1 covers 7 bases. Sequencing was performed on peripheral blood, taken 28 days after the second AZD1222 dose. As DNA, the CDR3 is TGTGCCAGTAGTCCCTACTCCGGGACAGCAAATCAGCCCCAGCATTTT. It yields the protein CASSPYSGTANQPQHF.